This T cell receptor beta chain was captured by sequencing in a study of CD8 T cells in ankylosing spondylitis. General study findings and limits: Disease-linked clones reportedly concentrated significantly in matched ankylosing spondylitis synovial fluid. Apparently characteristic of ankylosing spondylitis blood was a TCR beta motif (about 8 highly homologous variants). Those disease-linked clones were CD8+; they were also relatively rare in peripheral blood.

V lost 1 base, J lost 8 bases, and 8 bases stayed unmatched. Germline V gene data show CDR1 as SEHNR and CDR2 as FQNEAQ (reference sequence). The length of the CDR3 is 15 residues. Quantitative barcoded 5'-RACE was used to prepare TCR beta libraries. TCRdb itself ran the 5' RACE reads through MiXCR, one entry per CDR3 protein. The sample includes approximately 250,000 distinct CDR3 sequences, 7% to 10% seen only once; the top ten take more than 4.5%. This clonotype was detected only a few times. The antigen is not known. V gene TRBV7-9 combines with J gene TRBJ2-1; 7 bases are a match to TRBD1. This receptor was obtained from a female donor with ankylosing spondylitis or in good health (not recorded which). The sequenced sample was blood, either unsorted or a sorted T cell fraction (not recorded which). The CDR3 is CASSLGDRNKHEQFF. The CDR3 DNA sequence: TGTGCCAGCAGCTTAGGGGACAGAAATAAGCATGAGCAGTTCTTC.